This T cell receptor beta chain was recorded in a study of blood T cell repertoires in COVID-19. Across the study: Collection of acute and convalescent COVID-19 samples took place in the United States, Italy and Spain.

CDR3 length equals 15 residues. Germline V gene data show CDR1 as SGHNT and CDR2 as YYREEE (reference sequence). V was clipped by 2 bases and J by 8 bases, with 19 bases between them. Measured with immunoSEQ multiplex PCR; TCRdb has only the in-frame clones, and not every one. The table shows 200,000 to 250,000 clones, with approximately 80% occurring only once. This TCR was recovered from a middle-aged man with active or convalescent COVID-19. Sequenced input: peripheral blood. The chain uses TRBV5-4 and TRBJ1-2; maybe TRBD1 (5 bases). The chain's CDR3 is CASSFQSGPGGGYTF. The CDR3 region has the DNA TGTGCCAGCAGCTTCCAGTCGGGACCGGGGGGAGGCTACACCTTC.